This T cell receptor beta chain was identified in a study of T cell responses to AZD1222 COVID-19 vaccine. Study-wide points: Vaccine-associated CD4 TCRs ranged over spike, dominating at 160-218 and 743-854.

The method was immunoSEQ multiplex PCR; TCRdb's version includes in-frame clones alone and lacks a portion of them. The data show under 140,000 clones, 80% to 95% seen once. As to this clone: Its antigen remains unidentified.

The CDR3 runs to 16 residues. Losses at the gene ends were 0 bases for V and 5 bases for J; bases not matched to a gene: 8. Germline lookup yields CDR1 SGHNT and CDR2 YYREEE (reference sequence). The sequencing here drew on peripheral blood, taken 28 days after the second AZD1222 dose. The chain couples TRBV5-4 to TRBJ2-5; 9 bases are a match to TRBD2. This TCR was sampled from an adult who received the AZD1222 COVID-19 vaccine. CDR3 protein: CASSLGGGAIVETQYF. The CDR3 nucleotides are TGTGCCAGCAGCTTGGGCGGGGGGGCCATTGTGGAGACCCAGTACTTC.